The text below deals with one T cell receptor (beta chain). This sample is part of a study of blood T cell repertoires in COVID-19. Study context: Acute and convalescent COVID-19 specimens originated in the United States, Italy and Spain. From T cells, B-cell-depleted T cells, or PBMCs came the material, which was cDNA or gDNA.

Original handling: From reference gene primer amplification, estimates of nucleated cell counts were derived. Some clones are missing from TCRdb's copy, which holds only in-frame ones; the method was immunoSEQ multiplex PCR. The V and J calls and the clone size are those of that table, but D and trimming were determined from the DNA. This table has around 80,000 clones, 65% to 85% appearing once. The CDR3 length is 15 residues. The V gene end was trimmed by 6 bases and the J gene end by 3 bases; junction bases not matched to a gene: 8. Per the germline V gene, CDR1 is MDHEN and CDR2 is SYDVKM. The sample consisted of peripheral blood. V and J are TRBV28 and TRBJ1-5; 7 bases are shared with TRBD1. The receptor comes from a woman older than 75 with acute or convalescent COVID-19. The CDR3 sequence is CASSKVQGPNQPQHF. DNA for the CDR3: TGTGCCAGCAGCAAAGTACAGGGGCCCAATCAGCCCCAGCATTTT.